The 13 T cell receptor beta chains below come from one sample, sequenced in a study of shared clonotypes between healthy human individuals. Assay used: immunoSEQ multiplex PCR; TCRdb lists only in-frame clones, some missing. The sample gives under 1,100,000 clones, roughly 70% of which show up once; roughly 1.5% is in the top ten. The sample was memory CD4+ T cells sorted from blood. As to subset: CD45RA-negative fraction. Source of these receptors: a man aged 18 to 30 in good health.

The CDR3 DNA is TGTGCCACCAGCAGCCTTTTCCTCGTTGCGGCAAGCAGCGAGCAGTACTTC. This codes for CATSSLFLVAASSEQYF. The chain carries TRBV15 and TRBJ2-7, with D hard to call. CDR1 is LNHNV, CDR2 YYDKDF, per germline (reference sequence). Trimming removed 3 bases from V and 6 bases from J, with 24 bases in between. CDR3 length: 17 amino acids.

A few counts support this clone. The DNA for the CDR3 is TGCAGCGTTTCCGGGACGCGTGACTCTAGCTCCTACGAGCAGTACTTC. Translation: CSVSGTRDSSSYEQYF. This chain connects TRBV29-1 to TRBJ2-7; possibly TRBD1 or TRBD2 for D (5 bases each). The CDR3 runs 16 residues. The V end lost 5 bases, the J end lost 0 bases, and 20 bases lay between the germline ends. Germline V lookup: CDR1 SQVTM, CDR2 ANQGSEA.

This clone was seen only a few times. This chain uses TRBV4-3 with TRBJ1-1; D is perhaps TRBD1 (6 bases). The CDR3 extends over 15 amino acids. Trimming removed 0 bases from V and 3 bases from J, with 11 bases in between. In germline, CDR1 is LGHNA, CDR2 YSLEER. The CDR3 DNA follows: TGCGCCAGCAGCCAAGACTTACAGGGCGACACTGAAGCTTTCTTT. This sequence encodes CASSQDLQGDTEAFF.

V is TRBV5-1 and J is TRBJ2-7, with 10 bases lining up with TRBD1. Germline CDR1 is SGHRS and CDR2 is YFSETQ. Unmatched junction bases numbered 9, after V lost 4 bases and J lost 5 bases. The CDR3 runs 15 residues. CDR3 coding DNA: TGCGCCAGCAGCGTTCGGACAGGGGGTAGCAACGAGCAGTACTTC. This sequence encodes CASSVRTGGSNEQYF.

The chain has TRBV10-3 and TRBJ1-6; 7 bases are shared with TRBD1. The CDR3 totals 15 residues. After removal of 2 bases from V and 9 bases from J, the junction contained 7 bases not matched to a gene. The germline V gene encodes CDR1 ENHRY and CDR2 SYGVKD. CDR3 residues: CAISERGTVTSPLHF. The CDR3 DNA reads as TGTGCCATCAGTGAGCGCGGGACAGTAACTTCACCCCTCCACTTT.

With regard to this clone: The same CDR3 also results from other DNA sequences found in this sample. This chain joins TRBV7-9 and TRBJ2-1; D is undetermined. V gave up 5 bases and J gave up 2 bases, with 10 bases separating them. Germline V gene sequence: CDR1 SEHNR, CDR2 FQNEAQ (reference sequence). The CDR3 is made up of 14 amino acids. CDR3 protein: CASSPSGTYNEQFF. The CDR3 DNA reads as TGTGCCAGCAGCCCGAGTGGGACCTACAATGAGCAGTTCTTC. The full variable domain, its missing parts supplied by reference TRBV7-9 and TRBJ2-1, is DTGVSQNPRHKITKRGQNVTFRCDPISEHNRLYWYRQTLGQGPEFLTYFQNEAQLEKSRLLSDRFSAERPKGSFSTLEIQRTEQGDSAMYLCASSPSGTYNEQFFGPGTRLTVL.

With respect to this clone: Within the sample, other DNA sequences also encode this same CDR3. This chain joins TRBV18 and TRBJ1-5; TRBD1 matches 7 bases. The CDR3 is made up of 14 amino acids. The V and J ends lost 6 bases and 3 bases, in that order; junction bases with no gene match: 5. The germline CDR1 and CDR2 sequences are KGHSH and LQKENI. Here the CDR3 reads CASSRGTDNQPQHF. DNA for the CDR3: TGTGCCAGCTCTCGAGGGACAGACAATCAGCCCCAGCATTTT. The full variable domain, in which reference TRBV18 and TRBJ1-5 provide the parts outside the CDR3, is NAGVMQNPRHLVRRRGQEARLRCSPMKGHSHVYWYRQLPEEGLKFMVYLQKENIIDESGMPKERFSAEFPKEGPSILRIQQVVRGDSAAYFCASSRGTDNQPQHFGDGTRLSIL.

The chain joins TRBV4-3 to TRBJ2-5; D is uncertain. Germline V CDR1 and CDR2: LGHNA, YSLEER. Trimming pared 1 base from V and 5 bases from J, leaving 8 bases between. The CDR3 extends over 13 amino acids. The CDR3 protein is CASSQALWETQYF. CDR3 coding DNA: TGCGCCAGCAGCCAAGCCCTATGGGAGACCCAGTACTTC.

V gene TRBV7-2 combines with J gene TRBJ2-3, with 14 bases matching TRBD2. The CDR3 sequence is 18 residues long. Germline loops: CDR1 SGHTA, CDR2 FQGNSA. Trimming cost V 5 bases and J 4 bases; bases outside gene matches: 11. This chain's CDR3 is CASSPSSTSGRAADTQYF. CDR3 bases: TGTGCCAGCAGCCCGAGCTCGACTAGCGGGAGGGCCGCAGATACGCAGTATTTT.

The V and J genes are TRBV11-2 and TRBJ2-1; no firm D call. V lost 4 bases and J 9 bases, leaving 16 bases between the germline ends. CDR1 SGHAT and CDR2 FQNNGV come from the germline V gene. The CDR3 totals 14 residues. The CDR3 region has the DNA TGTGCCAGCAGCTCCGCAACTGAACTCGGTGAGCAGTTCTTC. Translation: CASSSATELGEQFF.

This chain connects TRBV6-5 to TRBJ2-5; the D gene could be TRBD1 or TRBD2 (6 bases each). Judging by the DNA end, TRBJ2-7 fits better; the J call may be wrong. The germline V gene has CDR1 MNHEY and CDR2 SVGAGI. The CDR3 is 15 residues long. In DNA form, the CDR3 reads TGTGCCAGCAGTCCAACGGGGCGGGGACACTACGAGCAGTACTTC. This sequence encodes CASSPTGRGHYEQYF.

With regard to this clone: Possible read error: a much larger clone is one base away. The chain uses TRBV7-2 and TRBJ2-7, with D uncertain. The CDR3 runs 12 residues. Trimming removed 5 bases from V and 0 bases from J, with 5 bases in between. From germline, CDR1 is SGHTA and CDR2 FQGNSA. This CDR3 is CASSASSYEQYF. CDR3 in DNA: TGTGCCAGCAGCGCGAGCTCCTACGAGCAGTACTTC.

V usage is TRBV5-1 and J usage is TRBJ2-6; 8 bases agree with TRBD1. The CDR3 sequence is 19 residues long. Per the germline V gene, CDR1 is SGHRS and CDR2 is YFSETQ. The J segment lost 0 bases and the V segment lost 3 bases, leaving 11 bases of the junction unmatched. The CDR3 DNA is TGCGCCAGCAGCTCACTCCCGGGACAGGATGTCTCTGGGGCCAACGTCCTGACTTTC. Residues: CASSSLPGQDVSGANVLTF.